The next 26 T cell receptor beta chains were all read from a single sample in a study of CD4 T cells in relation to SARS-CoV-2 and coronaviruses (dated by TCRdb to the early 2020s). CD4+ T cells from unexposed donors were collected before the COVID-19 pandemic (2011-2018). Library preparation employed the immunoSEQ multiplex PCR assay. The immuneACCESS repertoire file appears here via TCRdb, limited to in-frame rearrangements. These files lack a portion of the clones; in checked studies, under half of the deficit traces to unresolved V genes, and the cause of the others is not known. For this sample the table gives 65,000 or so clones, of which 75% to 90% were detected only once. The biggest ten clones account for 1.6% of the sample. The sample comprised memory CD4+ T cells from PBMCs. Explained via the paper, the cell subset or site label denotes: memory (non-naive) CD4+ T cells. These receptors all come from a human donor in good health.

The count of this clone is one. The chain recombines TRBV28 with TRBJ1-5; D gene ambiguous. Germline values: CDR1 MDHEN, CDR2 SYDVKM. Trimming shortened V by 3 bases and J by 0 bases, and 6 bases separated the two germline ends. The CDR3 runs to 14 residues. Here the CDR3 reads CASSFLLSNQPQHF. The CDR3 DNA follows: TGTGCCAGCAGTTTCTTACTTAGCAATCAGCCCCAGCATTTT. Variable domain in full (rest from reference TRBV28 and TRBJ1-5): DVKVTQSSRYLVKRTGEKVFLECVQDMDHENMFWYRQDPGLGLRLIYFSYDVKMKEKGDIPEGYSVSREKKERFSLILESASTNQTSMYLCASSFLLSNQPQHFGDGTRLSIL.

The rearrangement joins TRBV5-1 to TRBJ2-2; 9 bases map to TRBD1. V dropped 4 bases and J dropped 6; count of bases not matched to a gene: 10. The V gene's germline CDR1 is SGHRS and CDR2 YFSETQ. There are 16 residues in the CDR3. The CDR3 nucleotides read TGCGCCAGCAGCGAGGGACAGGGTGCGATCGCCGGGGAGCTGTTTTTT. Its protein is CASSEGQGAIAGELFF.

This clone occurred once. The CDR3 DNA reads TGTGCCAGCAGTATGGACCACAGGAGCACAGATACGCAGTATTTT. Translation: CASSMDHRSTDTQYF. J is TRBJ2-3 and V is TRBV2; possible D gene TRBD1, 5 bases. V was pared by 5 bases and J by 0 bases, with 12 bases between. CDR1 and CDR2 from the germline V gene are SNHLY and FYNNEI. The CDR3 sequence is 15 residues long.

The CDR3 nucleotides read TGTGCCAGCTGCCCCCGTGGTCGGGGGTCCTATAATTCACCCCTCCACTTT. This encodes CASCPRGRGSYNSPLHF. The chain combines TRBV2 with TRBJ1-6, with D possibly being TRBD1 (5 bases). The V and J ends lost 8 bases and 1 base respectively, with 18 bases between them. The CDR3 is made up of 17 amino acids. Germline V lookup: CDR1 SNHLY, CDR2 FYNNEI.

The chain recombines TRBV11-3 with TRBJ2-3; tentative D call: TRBD1 (6 bases). V was cut by 5 bases and J by 4 bases, with 16 bases left in between. This CDR3 is 15 amino acids long. Germline assignment: CDR1 SGHNT and CDR2 YENEEA. The CDR3 DNA sequence: TGTGCCAGCAGCCAACAGGGCTCTGGGGCAGATACGCAGTATTTT. Translated, it gives CASSQQGSGADTQYF.

This clone is a singleton in its sample. In DNA, the CDR3 is TGTGCCAGCAGCTTGGGGGATGCAAAGACCCAGTACTTC. This encodes CASSLGDAKTQYF. The chain combines TRBV5-6 with TRBJ2-5; D is unclear. Germline loops: CDR1 SGHDT, CDR2 YYEEEE. V lost 0 bases to trimming and J lost 6 bases, with 9 bases between them. The CDR3 totals 13 residues.

The V and J genes are TRBV3-1 (or the pseudogene TRBV3-2) and TRBJ1-4; no reliable D call. Trimming shortened V by 5 bases and J by 0 bases, and 10 bases separated the two germline ends. The CDR3 length is 15 residues. The germline gives CDR1 LGHDT, CDR2 YNNKEL (reference sequence). Here the CDR3 reads CASSFLDTTNEKLFF. In DNA form, the CDR3 reads TGTGCCAGCAGCTTTCTGGATACAACTAATGAAAAACTGTTTTTT.

The chain couples TRBV28 to TRBJ1-1; 10 positions match TRBD1. The V segment lost 9 bases and the J segment 4 bases; nucleotides outside the gene matches: 11. The CDR3 sequence is 15 residues long. Germline V gene data show CDR1 as MDHEN and CDR2 as SYDVKM. CDR3 DNA sequence: TGTGCCAGTGGGACAGGGGCATCGGGGAGCACTGAAGCTTTCTTT. Encoded protein: CASGTGASGSTEAFF.

This chain's CDR3 is CASIPGVFMNTEAFF. As DNA, the CDR3 is TGTGCCAGCATCCCCGGAGTCTTCATGAACACTGAAGCTTTCTTT. V gene TRBV9 combines with J gene TRBJ1-1, with D unresolved. The ends were cut back, 6 bases at V and 0 bases at J, with 15 bases in the middle. Germline V CDR1 and CDR2: SGDLS, YYNGEE. The CDR3 spans 15 residues.

The chain combines TRBV15 with TRBJ2-2, with no clear D. Trimming pared 0 bases from V and 9 bases from J, leaving 5 bases between. Germline V gives CDR1 LNHNV, CDR2 YYDKDF (reference sequence). The CDR3 runs to 12 residues. CDR3 bases: TGTGCCACCAGCAGAGATTACCGGGAGCTGTTTTTT. It translates to CATSRDYRELFF.

This sequence joins TRBV3-1 (or the pseudogene TRBV3-2) and TRBJ2-7, with D maybe TRBD2 (7 bases). Trimming cost V 3 bases and J 5 bases, with 14 bases left between them. The germline CDR1 and CDR2 sequences are LGHDT and YNNKEL (reference sequence). The CDR3 loop spans 14 amino acids. CDR3 nucleotide sequence: TGTGCCAGCAGCCAGCAGGGGACTAACCACGAGCAGTACTTC. It codes for CASSQQGTNHEQYF.

This sequence joins TRBV30 and TRBJ1-2, with D unresolved. Looked up from germline, CDR1 is GTSNPN and CDR2 is SVGIG (reference sequence). The V end was cut by 1 base, the J end by 5 bases, with 26 bases between. The CDR3 covers 18 residues. The CDR3 protein is CAWSAIHPFGHRGYGYTF. The DNA for the CDR3 is TGTGCCTGGAGTGCTATTCACCCTTTCGGCCATAGAGGATATGGCTACACCTTC.

The gene calls are TRBV7-2 and TRBJ1-1; TRBD1 aligns across 7 bases. Germline CDR1 reads SGHTA; CDR2 reads FQGNSA. With V trimmed by 1 base and J by 6 bases, 8 bases remained unmatched. The CDR3 has 15 amino acids. CDR3 residues: CASSLGGTEPAEAFF. The CDR3 region has the DNA TGTGCCAGCAGCTTAGGAGGGACAGAACCCGCTGAAGCTTTCTTT.

The chain carries TRBV5-1 and TRBJ2-3, with TRBD1 as a possible D gene (6 bases). V dropped 3 bases and J dropped 1 base, with 9 bases sitting between them. CDR3 length: 14 amino acids. Germline CDR1 is SGHRS and CDR2 is YFSETQ. In nucleotides, the CDR3 is TGCGCCAGCAGCTCAAAGGGGGGCACAGATACGCAGTATTTT. Residues: CASSSKGGTDTQYF.

The chain combines TRBV7-8 with TRBJ2-1, with D possibly being TRBD1 (6 bases). The germline V and J ends were trimmed by 1 base and 9 bases, with 10 bases remaining between them. In germline, CDR1 is SGHVS, CDR2 FQNEAQ. The length of the CDR3 is 13 residues. DNA for the CDR3: TGTGCCAGCAGCTTAGGTATAGGGGGTGAGCAGTTCTTC. Protein product: CASSLGIGGEQFF.

CDR3 DNA: TGCGCCAGCAGCCACCCGTTTCGGGGACAGGAATCCTACGAGCAGTACTTC. Translation gives CASSHPFRGQESYEQYF. V and J are TRBV4-1 and TRBJ2-7; 8 positions agree with TRBD1. The CDR3 runs 17 residues. In germline, CDR1 is MGHRA, CDR2 YSYEKL. V lost 3 bases and J lost 1; bases outside the gene matches: 11.

Comment on this clone: Mismatch with germline at one junction end may stem from a read error. The J gene is TRBJ2-1, the V gene TRBV18; D might be TRBD2 (6 bases). Per the germline V gene, CDR1 is KGHSH and CDR2 is LQKENI. CDR3 length equals 14 residues. The CDR3 nucleotides are TGTGCCAGCTCACCCTCGTTGGACTACCATGAGCAGTTCTTC. Protein: CASSPSLDYHEQFF.

As concerns this clone: Other DNA sequences in this specimen translate into the identical CDR3. The rearrangement links TRBV9 to TRBJ2-1; 12 bases align to TRBD2. Germline V gives CDR1 SGDLS, CDR2 YYNGEE. This CDR3 has 15 amino acids. V lost 3 bases and J lost 4; bases outside the gene matches: 2. Here the CDR3 DNA reads TGTGCCAGCAGCGGCCTAGCGGGGGGGTACAATGAGCAGTTCTTC. Its protein is CASSGLAGGYNEQFF.

This chain's CDR3 is CASSPLDRGYHEQFF. The CDR3 bases are TGTGCCAGCAGCCCACTGGACAGGGGGTACCATGAGCAGTTCTTC. The chain combines TRBV9 with TRBJ2-1; 10 nucleotides align to TRBD1. The CDR3 loop spans 15 amino acids. J lost 8 bases, V lost 4 bases, and 9 bases had no gene match. Germline V gene sequence: CDR1 SGDLS, CDR2 YYNGEE.

The chain links TRBV5-4 to TRBJ2-7; D gene unclear. The CDR3 loop spans 15 amino acids. Germline V gene lookup returns CDR1 SGHNT and CDR2 YYREEE (reference sequence). Trimming shortened V by 1 base and J by 6 bases, and 17 bases separated the two germline ends. CDR3 loop: CASSLPSAGSGEQYF. In DNA form, the CDR3 reads TGTGCCAGCAGCTTGCCCTCAGCAGGATCCGGCGAGCAGTACTTC.

V and J are TRBV27 and TRBJ1-2; D possibly corresponds to TRBD1 (5 bases). The germline gives CDR1 MNHEY, CDR2 SMNVEV (reference sequence). Trimming cost V 3 bases and J 8 bases, with 13 bases left between them. The CDR3 spans 13 residues. This chain's CDR3 is CASSFRGLDGYTF. The CDR3 DNA reads TGTGCCAGCAGTTTTCGGGGCCTGGACGGCTACACCTTC.

The rearrangement links TRBV9 to TRBJ2-7; D uncertain. Germline V gene data show CDR1 as SGDLS and CDR2 as YYNGEE. V was trimmed by 4 bases and J by 7 bases, leaving 15 bases between them. The CDR3 sequence is 13 residues long. CDR3 sequence: CASSPTLGKEQYF. CDR3 bases: TGTGCCAGCAGCCCCACGCTGGGGAAGGAGCAGTACTTC.

This chain links TRBV5-8 with TRBJ2-3; TRBD1 agrees at 7 bases. Germline V CDR1 and CDR2: SGHTS, YDEGEE. V trimming: 3 bases; J trimming: 1 base; junction bases outside the gene matches: 2. The CDR3 extends over 14 amino acids. The DNA for the CDR3 is TGTGCCAGCAGCTCCGGACAGGGCACAGATACGCAGTATTTT. Protein sequence: CASSSGQGTDTQYF.

CDR3 loop: CASSLEIAGTYGYTF. The DNA of the CDR3 is TGCGCCAGCAGCTTGGAAATAGCAGGGACCTATGGCTACACCTTC. The chain employs TRBV5-1 and TRBJ1-2; D possibly corresponds to TRBD1 (5 bases). Germline V gene sequence: CDR1 SGHRS, CDR2 YFSETQ. The CDR3 sequence is 15 residues long. Trimming took off 0 bases at V and 4 bases at J, with 13 bases between the two ends.

The chain joins TRBV30 to TRBJ1-3; 8 bases agree with TRBD1. With V trimmed by 1 base and J by 2 bases, 7 bases remained unmatched. In germline, CDR1 is GTSNPN, CDR2 SVGIG (reference sequence). The CDR3 has 16 residues. The CDR3 DNA follows: TGTGCCTGGAGTGCATTGGGACAGGAGACTGGAAACACCATATATTTT. Its protein product is CAWSALGQETGNTIYF.

The J gene is TRBJ1-1, the V gene TRBV5-6, with TRBD1 as a possible D gene (6 bases). The CDR3 has 14 amino acids. Germline loops: CDR1 SGHDT, CDR2 YYEEEE. V was pared by 2 bases and J by 1 base, with 9 bases between. CDR3 coding DNA: TGTGCCAGCAGCTTACTCAGGGGGAACACTGAAGCTTTCTTT. It specifies CASSLLRGNTEAFF.